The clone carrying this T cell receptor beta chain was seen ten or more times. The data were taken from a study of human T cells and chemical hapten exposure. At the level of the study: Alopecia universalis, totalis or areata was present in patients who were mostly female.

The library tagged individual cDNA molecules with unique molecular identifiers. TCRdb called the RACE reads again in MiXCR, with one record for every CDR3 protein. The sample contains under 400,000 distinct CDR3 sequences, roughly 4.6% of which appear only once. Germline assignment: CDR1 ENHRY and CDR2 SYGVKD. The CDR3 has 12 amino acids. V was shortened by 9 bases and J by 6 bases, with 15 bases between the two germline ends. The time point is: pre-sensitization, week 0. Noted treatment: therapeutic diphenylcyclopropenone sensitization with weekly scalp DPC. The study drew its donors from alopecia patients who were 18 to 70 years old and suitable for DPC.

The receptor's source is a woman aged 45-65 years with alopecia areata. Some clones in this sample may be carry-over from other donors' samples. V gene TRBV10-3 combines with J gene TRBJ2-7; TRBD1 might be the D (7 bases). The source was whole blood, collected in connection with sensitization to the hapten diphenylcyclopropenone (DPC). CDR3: CAMAGGPLEQYF. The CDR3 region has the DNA TGTGCCATGGCAGGGGGGCCTCTCGAGCAGTACTTC.